This note documents a single TCR beta chain sequence. Its antigen is currently unknown. This record belongs to a study of CXCR3-negative and CXCR3-positive naive CD8 T cells. Overall study findings and caveats: Memory cells showed distinct TRBV-TRBJ patterns, while the two naive subsets matched.

The CDR3 extends over 14 amino acids. Germline CDR1 DFQATT, CDR2 SNEGSKA (reference sequence). TRB cDNA libraries were made by UMI-labeled 5' RACE. TCRdb reprocessed the 5' RACE reads and stores each CDR3 protein as one record, lacking DNA. This sample's clone table lists 45,000 to 60,000 distinct CDR3 sequences. The TCR comes from a human donor in good health. Some clones in this sample may be carry-over from other donors' samples. V and J are TRBV20-1 and TRBJ2-7. The sequenced sample consisted of memory CD8+ T cells from blood. The CDR3 sequence: CSARDIESSYEQYF.